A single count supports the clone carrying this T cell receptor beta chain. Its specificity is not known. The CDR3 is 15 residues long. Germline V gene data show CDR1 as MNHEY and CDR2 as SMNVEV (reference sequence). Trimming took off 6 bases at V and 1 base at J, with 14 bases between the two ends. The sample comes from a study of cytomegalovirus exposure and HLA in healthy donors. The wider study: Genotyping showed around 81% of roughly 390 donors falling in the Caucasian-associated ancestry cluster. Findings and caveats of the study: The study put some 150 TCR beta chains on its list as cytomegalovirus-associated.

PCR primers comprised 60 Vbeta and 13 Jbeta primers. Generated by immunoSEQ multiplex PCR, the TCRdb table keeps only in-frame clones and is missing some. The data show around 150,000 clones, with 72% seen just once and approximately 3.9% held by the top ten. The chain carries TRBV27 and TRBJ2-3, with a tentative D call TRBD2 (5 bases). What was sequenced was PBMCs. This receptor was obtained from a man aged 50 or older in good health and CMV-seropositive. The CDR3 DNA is TGTGCCAGCAGCAAAGACGGACTTCGCACAGATACGCAGTATTTT. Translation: CASSKDGLRTDTQYF.